The 21 T cell receptor beta chains below come from one sample, sequenced in a study of blood T cell repertoires in COVID-19. Produced via immunoSEQ multiplex PCR; TCRdb's table is partial and in-frame only. The sample yields 84,000 or so clones, around four fifths seen once. Input material: peripheral blood. The receptors here all came from a woman between 65 and 79 years old with active or convalescent COVID-19.

This rearrangement joins TRBV5-1 to TRBJ2-2; a weak D match, TRBD1 (6 bases). Germline V CDR1 and CDR2: SGHRS, YFSETQ. V was trimmed by 0 bases and J by 4 bases, leaving 7 bases between them. The CDR3 length is 14 residues. Here the CDR3 reads CASSLAQGTGELFF. CDR3 nucleotides: TGCGCCAGCAGCTTGGCACAGGGCACCGGGGAGCTGTTTTTT.

V and J are TRBV7-9 and TRBJ2-5; the match to TRBD2 covers 14 bases. Germline V gene lookup returns CDR1 SEHNR and CDR2 FQNEAQ (reference sequence). V gave up 4 bases and J gave up 3 bases; unmatched junction bases: 10. The CDR3 is 18 amino acids. As DNA, the CDR3 is TGTGCCAGCAGCTCACGCCCGGGACTAGCGGGAGCCAAAGAGACCCAGTACTTC. This codes for CASSSRPGLAGAKETQYF. The whole variable domain, remainder taken from reference TRBV7-9 and TRBJ2-5, is DTGVSQNPRHKITKRGQNVTFRCDPISEHNRLYWYRQTLGQGPEFLTYFQNEAQLEKSRLLSDRFSAERPKGSFSTLEIQRTEQGDSAMYLCASSSRPGLAGAKETQYFGPGTRLLVL.

The chain links TRBV28 to TRBJ1-1; 10 bases align to TRBD1. Germline V gives CDR1 MDHEN, CDR2 SYDVKM. The CDR3 has 16 amino acids. After removal of 2 bases from V and 1 base from J, the junction contained 4 bases not matched to a gene. CDR3 sequence: CASSLGRDRGNTEAFF. In DNA form, the CDR3 reads TGTGCCAGCAGTTTAGGTCGGGACAGGGGGAACACTGAAGCTTTCTTT.

The chain couples TRBV10-3 to TRBJ1-4, with D tentatively TRBD1 (6 bases). Trimming shortened V by 6 bases and J by 7 bases, and 21 bases separated the two germline ends. Per germline, CDR1 ENHRY and CDR2 SYGVKD. The CDR3 covers 16 residues. The CDR3 DNA reads TGTGCCATCAGCCTTGGGAGCCAGGGGTCGGGTGAAAAACTGTTTTTT. Protein: CAISLGSQGSGEKLFF.

V is TRBV11-3 and J is TRBJ2-1; tentative D call: TRBD2 (5 bases). This CDR3 has 17 residues. Germline CDR1 reads SGHNT; CDR2 reads YENEEA. Trimming shortened V by 2 bases and J by 0 bases, and 14 bases separated the two germline ends. CDR3 residues: CASSLTSSTGSYNEQFF. CDR3 nucleotide sequence: TGTGCCAGCAGCTTAACTTCTAGCACCGGCTCCTACAATGAGCAGTTCTTC.

The genes are TRBV19 and TRBJ1-2; no definite D call. The CDR3 has 14 amino acids. The germline V gene encodes CDR1 LNHDA and CDR2 SQIVND (reference sequence). Trimming took off 3 bases at V and 0 bases at J, with 8 bases between the two ends. CDR3 region: CASSMLQTNYGYTF. As DNA, the CDR3 is TGTGCCAGTAGTATGCTACAGACTAACTATGGCTACACCTTC.

This clone has only one observation. The chain links TRBV5-6 to TRBJ1-1; TRBD1 matches 8 bases. V lost 4 bases and J lost 2; bases outside the gene matches: 7. Germline CDR1 and CDR2: SGHDT and YYEEEE. The CDR3 has 15 residues. The DNA for the CDR3 is TGTGCCAGCAGCAGTGCGGGGACAGGCAACACTGAAGCTTTCTTT. Translated, it gives CASSSAGTGNTEAFF.

This clone was detected only a few times. The CDR3 protein is CASIKQGRVTDTQYF. CDR3 nucleotide sequence: TGTGCCAGCATTAAACAGGGAAGGGTAACAGATACGCAGTATTTT. This rearrangement joins TRBV6-6 to TRBJ2-3; TRBD1 is a possible D gene (6 bases). The CDR3 length is 15 residues. V was shortened by 7 bases and J by 3 bases, with 17 bases between the two germline ends. Germline V CDR1 and CDR2: MNHNY, SVGAGI (reference sequence).

V usage is TRBV18 and J usage is TRBJ2-3; a weak D match, TRBD2 (5 bases). V was pared by 2 bases and J by 6 bases, with 15 bases between. CDR1 and CDR2 from the germline V gene are KGHSH and LQKENI. This CDR3 has 15 residues. The CDR3: CASSPAGDVWDTQYF. For the CDR3, the DNA is TGTGCCAGCTCACCAGCCGGGGATGTGTGGGATACGCAGTATTTT.

This sequence joins TRBV4-2 and TRBJ1-1; 9 bases match TRBD1. Germline CDR1 LGHNA, CDR2 YNFKEQ. The CDR3 extends over 16 amino acids. V shed 2 bases, J shed 1 base, and the junction held 5 bases outside the gene matches. The CDR3 DNA sequence: TGTGCCAGCAGCCAATCCGGACAGGGGACGAACACTGAAGCTTTCTTT. Translating it yields CASSQSGQGTNTEAFF.

The count of this clone is one. This chain uses TRBV18 with TRBJ2-3; 7 bases map to TRBD1. Looked up from germline, CDR1 is KGHSH and CDR2 is LQKENI. Trimming removed 6 bases from V and 2 bases from J; junction bases left unmatched: 8. This CDR3 is built from 15 residues. The CDR3 coding sequence is TGTGCCAGCTCGCGACTGGGACAGAACACAGATACGCAGTATTTT. The encoded protein is CASSRLGQNTDTQYF. Using reference TRBV18 and TRBJ2-3 for the parts outside the CDR3, the full variable domain is NAGVMQNPRHLVRRRGQEARLRCSPMKGHSHVYWYRQLPEEGLKFMVYLQKENIIDESGMPKERFSAEFPKEGPSILRIQQVVRGDSAAYFCASSRLGQNTDTQYFGPGTRLTVL.

This clone was seen just once. The chain links TRBV19 to TRBJ1-1; 7 bases are a match to TRBD1. CDR1 LNHDA and CDR2 SQIVND come from the germline V gene (reference sequence). CDR3 length: 16 residues. V lost 1 base and J lost 3; bases outside the gene matches: 8. The CDR3 DNA reads as TGTGCCAGTAGTATAGCGGGGACAGCGGGGGACACTGAAGCTTTCTTT. Translating gives CASSIAGTAGDTEAFF. The complete variable domain, with remaining parts taken from reference TRBV19 and TRBJ1-1, reads DGGITQSPKYLFRKEGQNVTLSCEQNLNHDAMYWYRQDPGQGLRLIYYSQIVNDFQKGDIAEGYSVSREKKESFPLTVTSAQKNPTAFYLCASSIAGTAGDTEAFFGQGTRLTVV.

This chain joins TRBV12-3 or TRBV12-4 and TRBJ2-5; D not resolved. The V and J ends lost 2 bases and 4 bases respectively, with 5 bases between them. The CDR3 covers 12 residues. CDR3 residues: CASSLTGETQYF. The CDR3 DNA reads TGTGCCAGCAGTTTAACGGGAGAGACCCAGTACTTC.

In its sample, this clone was seen a few times. The chain employs TRBV7-2 and TRBJ1-5, with D possibly matching TRBD1 (6 bases). The CDR3 covers 16 residues. Germline V lookup: CDR1 SGHTA, CDR2 FQGNSA. V dropped 1 base and J dropped 9 bases, with 19 bases sitting between them. In DNA form, the CDR3 reads TGTGCCAGCAGCTTAGTTTCAGGGGAAGCTCGGTGGCCCCAGCATTTT. This codes for CASSLVSGEARWPQHF.

CDR3 nucleotides: TGTGCCAGCAGTGACTCTCAGGACAGGGGCCCCTACACCTTC. Protein sequence: CASSDSQDRGPYTF. V usage is TRBV6-4 and J usage is TRBJ1-2, with 9 positions matching TRBD1. V lost 0 bases to trimming and J lost 10 bases; unmatched junction nucleotides: 6. Per germline, CDR1 MRHNA and CDR2 SNTAGT. The CDR3 is made up of 14 amino acids.

The rearrangement joins TRBV27 to TRBJ1-6; 7 bases match TRBD1. The CDR3 length is 17 residues. V lost 0 bases, J lost 0 bases, and 2 bases stayed unmatched. In germline, CDR1 is MNHEY, CDR2 SMNVEV (reference sequence). Written as DNA, the CDR3 is TGTGCCAGCAGTTTATCCGCAGGGGGCTCCTATAATTCACCCCTCCACTTT. Protein product: CASSLSAGGSYNSPLHF.

This clone was counted once. The chain recombines TRBV19 with TRBJ1-5, with TRBD1 identical over 10 bases. This CDR3 is 15 amino acids long. The trim removed 6 bases at V and 3 bases at J, leaving 5 bases unmatched. CDR1 LNHDA and CDR2 SQIVND come from the germline V gene (reference sequence). The CDR3 region is CASRVGTGANQPQHF. DNA for the CDR3: TGTGCCAGTAGGGTGGGGACAGGGGCCAATCAGCCCCAGCATTTT.

This sequence joins TRBV15 and TRBJ2-3; 7 bases fit TRBD2. Germline CDR1 LNHNV, CDR2 YYDKDF (reference sequence). This CDR3 has 15 amino acids. V gave up 1 base and J gave up 3 bases; unmatched junction bases: 4. CDR3 amino acids: CATSRVQGGTDTQYF. The CDR3 nucleotides read TGTGCCACCAGCAGAGTTCAGGGAGGGACAGATACGCAGTATTTT.

The CDR3 spells CASRGDWMNTEAFF. DNA of the CDR3: TGTGCCAGCAGAGGGGACTGGATGAACACTGAAGCTTTCTTT. The rearrangement uses TRBV9 and TRBJ1-1, with D tentatively TRBD1 (5 bases). Trimming left V 5 bases short and J 0 bases short, with 11 bases between. This CDR3 is built from 14 residues. Looked up from germline, CDR1 is SGDLS and CDR2 is YYNGEE.

The chain links TRBV5-1 to TRBJ1-2; maybe TRBD1 (6 bases). The length of the CDR3 is 14 residues. The V end lost 4 bases, the J end lost 8 bases, and 18 bases lay between the germline ends. Germline V lookup: CDR1 SGHRS, CDR2 YFSETQ. The DNA for the CDR3 is TGCGCCAGCAGCCGAAATCAGGGGTCTGAGGGCTACACCTTC. It translates to CASSRNQGSEGYTF.

The chain carries TRBV19 and TRBJ1-1; 8 bases map to TRBD1. CDR3 length equals 14 residues. Trimming removed 9 bases from V and 2 bases from J; junction bases left unmatched: 8. CDR1 and CDR2 (germline): LNHDA, SQIVND (reference sequence). The CDR3 region is CASAGTGRNTEAFF. The DNA of the CDR3 is TGTGCCAGCGCCGGGACAGGCCGAAACACTGAAGCTTTCTTT.